The 26 T cell receptor beta chains presented below share a single source sample, sequenced in a study of Ad26.COV2.S vaccination and SARS-CoV-2 variants. Method: immunoSEQ multiplex PCR; TCRdb's copy keeps in-frame clones and lacks some. The table records around 310,000 clones, roughly 90% of them present only once. Treatment here: around 19 received Ad26.COV2.S at low or high dose, single or two shots; roughly five received placebo; per-sample allocation not given. Material that was analyzed had been drawn on day 63 after the first vaccine or placebo injection. The sequencing used peripheral blood, collected in a trial of Ad26.COV2.S vaccine versus placebo. The receptors were sampled from a person aged 18-65 years who received the Ad26.COV2.S COVID-19 vaccine or a placebo.

This clone was seen a single time. This CDR3 reads CASSPGVGGTEAFF. The CDR3 DNA is TGCGCCAGCAGCCCGGGAGTGGGTGGAACTGAAGCTTTCTTT. V usage is TRBV4-1 and J usage is TRBJ1-1; no clear D gene. Looked up from germline, CDR1 is MGHRA and CDR2 is YSYEKL. CDR3 size: 14 residues. V lost 4 bases and J 5 bases, leaving 14 bases between the germline ends.

The CDR3 sequence is CASSLALGDSNSPLHF. The CDR3 coding sequence is TGTGCCAGCAGCTTGGCCTTGGGGGACAGTAATTCACCCCTCCACTTT. This chain connects TRBV5-4 to TRBJ1-6, with 7 bases that match TRBD1. The CDR3 spans 16 residues. In germline, CDR1 is SGHNT, CDR2 YYREEE (reference sequence). V shed 0 bases and J 6 bases; nucleotides not matched to a gene: 6.

V gene TRBV30 combines with J gene TRBJ1-2; TRBD1 is a possible D gene (5 bases). The CDR3 has 12 amino acids. Germline loops: CDR1 GTSNPN, CDR2 SVGIG (reference sequence). Trimming removed 3 bases from V and 4 bases from J, with 9 bases in between. CDR3 sequence: CAWRGHSYGYTF. CDR3 bases: TGTGCCTGGAGAGGACACAGCTATGGCTACACCTTC. Complete variable domain (other parts from reference TRBV30 and TRBJ1-2): SQTIHQWPATLVQPVGSPLSLECTVEGTSNPNLYWYRQAAGRGLQLLFYSVGIGQISSEVPQNLSASRPQDRQFILSSKKLLLSDSGFYLCAWRGHSYGYTFGSGTRLTVV.

About this clone: Different DNA sequences within this sample yield the same CDR3. CDR3 in DNA: TGCGCCAGCAGCTTGTTAGGGAATGAGCAGTTCTTC. Its translation: CASSLLGNEQFF. The rearrangement joins TRBV5-1 to TRBJ2-1; D gene uncertain. The V gene lost 1 base and the J gene lost 7 bases, with 6 bases spanning the gap. Germline lookup yields CDR1 SGHRS and CDR2 YFSETQ. The CDR3 sequence is 12 residues long.

V usage is TRBV7-2 and J usage is TRBJ2-3, with TRBD1 matching 7 bases. The CDR3 consists of 16 residues. V dropped 1 base and J dropped 4; count of bases not matched to a gene: 8. Germline V lookup: CDR1 SGHTA, CDR2 FQGNSA. CDR3 sequence reads: CASSLEGMRGPDTQYF. The DNA for the CDR3 is TGTGCCAGCAGCTTAGAGGGGATGAGGGGGCCAGATACGCAGTATTTT.

This clone has just one count. CDR3 bases: TGTGCCAGCAGTGAATCGACAGGATGGGCGGAAGCTTTCTTT. It translates to CASSESTGWAEAFF. The chain is built from TRBV6-1 and TRBJ1-1; D is possibly TRBD1 (6 bases). Trimming stripped 2 bases from V and 8 bases from J, with 15 bases between. The CDR3 has 14 amino acids. CDR1 and CDR2 from the germline V gene are MNHNS and SASEGT.

The chain uses TRBV6-2 or TRBV6-3 and TRBJ2-7; perhaps TRBD1 as D (5 bases). The germline V gene has CDR1 MNHEY and CDR2 SVGEGT. Trimming stripped 1 base from V and 3 bases from J, with 13 bases between. The CDR3 is 15 residues long. The CDR3 loop reads CASSYWAGIGYEQYF. CDR3 bases: TGTGCCAGCAGTTACTGGGCAGGGATCGGCTACGAGCAGTACTTC.

The chain recombines TRBV5-1 with TRBJ2-5; TRBD1 aligns across 11 bases. The V gene's germline CDR1 is SGHRS and CDR2 YFSETQ. This CDR3 is 16 amino acids long. J was trimmed by 5 bases and V by 3 bases; bases with no gene match: 9. CDR3 nucleotides: TGCGCCAGCAGCTCCCCACCGGGACAGGGGGTGGAGACCCAGTACTTC. This translates into CASSSPPGQGVETQYF.

This clone appeared a few times. The rearrangement joins TRBV7-9 to TRBJ2-1; D unclear. Germline values: CDR1 SEHNR, CDR2 FQNEAQ (reference sequence). CDR3 length: 11 amino acids. The V and J ends lost 5 bases and 5 bases respectively, with 4 bases between them. This CDR3 is CASSLHNEQFF. The CDR3 DNA follows: TGTGCCAGCAGCCTACACAATGAGCAGTTCTTC. Full variable domain (remainder filled in from reference TRBV7-9 and TRBJ2-1): DTGVSQNPRHKITKRGQNVTFRCDPISEHNRLYWYRQTLGQGPEFLTYFQNEAQLEKSRLLSDRFSAERPKGSFSTLEIQRTEQGDSAMYLCASSLHNEQFFGPGTRLTVL.

The chain has TRBV30 and TRBJ1-2; D call uncertain. CDR1 GTSNPN and CDR2 SVGIG come from the germline V gene (reference sequence). The CDR3 covers 14 residues. V was cut by 2 bases and J by 4 bases, with 14 bases left in between. CDR3 sequence: CAWSKLGRVYGYTF. CDR3 nucleotides: TGTGCCTGGAGTAAACTTGGCCGAGTCTATGGCTACACCTTC.

V usage is TRBV4-1 and J usage is TRBJ2-4, with 9 nucleotides matching TRBD2. The CDR3 runs 17 residues. Trimming took 1 base from V and 4 from J; bases not matched to a gene: 8. CDR1 is MGHRA and CDR2 is YSYEKL in the germline V gene. The CDR3 loop reads CASSQGGGRGQKNIQYF. CDR3 DNA: TGCGCCAGCAGCCAAGGAGGCGGGAGGGGCCAAAAAAACATTCAGTACTTC.

This clone has only one observation. The chain couples TRBV4-1 to TRBJ2-1; the D gene is possibly TRBD2 (6 bases). The length of the CDR3 is 17 residues. The V end lost 0 bases, the J end lost 8 bases, and 20 bases lay between the germline ends. Looked up from germline, CDR1 is MGHRA and CDR2 is YSYEKL. CDR3: CASSQEGVGGARDEQFF. For the CDR3, the DNA is TGCGCCAGCAGCCAAGAAGGCGTTGGAGGGGCTAGAGATGAGCAGTTCTTC.

The chain uses TRBV6-4 and TRBJ2-5, with TRBD2 matching over 8 bases. V dropped 7 bases and J dropped 2; count of bases not matched to a gene: 21. The CDR3 length is 19 residues. The germline V gene has CDR1 MRHNA and CDR2 SNTAGT. The CDR3 nucleotides read TGTGCCAGCATTCGTGGGGGTCTCTGGCGGGAGGCCACGCAAGAGACCCAGTACTTC. It translates to CASIRGGLWREATQETQYF.

V gene TRBV4-3 combines with J gene TRBJ2-1; D is ambiguous. The CDR3 runs to 13 residues. Per germline, CDR1 LGHNA and CDR2 YSLEER. The V and J ends lost 4 bases and 9 bases respectively, with 13 bases between them. CDR3: CASSPRPEGEQFF. The CDR3 DNA reads as TGCGCCAGCAGCCCGAGACCAGAAGGTGAGCAGTTCTTC.

The rearrangement links TRBV21-1 to TRBJ1-2. TRBV21-1 corresponds to a pseudogene. The CDR3 length is 14 residues. The CDR3 loop is CASSLRRWTYGYTF. The CDR3 coding sequence is TGTGCCAGCAGCCTCAGGAGATGGACCTATGGCTACACCTTC.

The chain is built from TRBV7-9 and TRBJ2-1; D uncertain. The germline V gene encodes CDR1 SEHNR and CDR2 FQNEAQ (reference sequence). Trimming cost V 2 bases and J 8 bases, with 10 bases left between them. This CDR3 is 13 amino acids long. This CDR3 is CASSLMLWDEQFF. As DNA, the CDR3 is TGTGCCAGCAGCTTAATGCTATGGGATGAGCAGTTCTTC.

As regards this clone: Sequence at one end of the junction differs from germline and may be a read error. The V call is TRBV11-2, the J call TRBJ1-2; possibly TRBD1 for D (5 bases). This CDR3 comprises 15 residues. Germline V gene sequence: CDR1 SGHAT, CDR2 FQNNGV. DNA of the CDR3: TGTGCCAGCAACTTAGGTGGCTTAGGGGTCTTAGGCTACACCTTC. It translates to CASNLGGLGVLGYTF.

Notes on this clone: Its ends do not fully match the called genes, so a read error is possible. The gene calls are TRBV5-1 and TRBJ1-6, with no clear D. The CDR3 extends over 15 amino acids. Germline V gene data show CDR1 as SGHRS and CDR2 as YFSETQ. Here the CDR3 reads CATSLAGSGIAPLHF. CDR3 bases: TGCGCCACCAGCTTAGCGGGAAGTGGGATCGCACCCCTCCACTTT.

The rearrangement uses TRBV18 and TRBJ1-6; TRBD1 matches at 8 bases. After removal of 3 bases from V and 9 bases from J, the junction contained 10 bases not matched to a gene. Germline lookup yields CDR1 KGHSH and CDR2 LQKENI. This CDR3 comprises 16 residues. CDR3 loop: CASSPLETGAFSPLHF. DNA for the CDR3: TGTGCCAGCTCACCCCTTGAGACAGGGGCGTTTTCACCCCTCCACTTT.

V is TRBV21-1 and J is TRBJ2-7; TRBD1, the table's D call, lacks a check against the DNA. TRBV21-1 is noted as a pseudogene. The CDR3 is made up of 17 amino acids. The CDR3 DNA follows: TGTGCCAGCAGCAAAGCGGGCCCCGCCCCAGCAGGCTCGGAGCAGTACGTC. Protein: CASSKAGPAPAGSEQYV.

The V and J genes are TRBV9 and TRBJ1-1; 10 bases align to TRBD1. Unmatched junction bases numbered 7, after V lost 4 bases and J lost 4 bases. The CDR3 runs to 15 residues. The germline gives CDR1 SGDLS, CDR2 YYNGEE. CDR3 in DNA: TGTGCCAGCAGCAAGGGACAGGGGAGGATCACTGAAGCTTTCTTT. This translates into CASSKGQGRITEAFF.

This chain links TRBV15 with TRBJ2-3; 8 positions agree with TRBD1. Trimming cost V 1 base and J 4 bases; bases outside gene matches: 10. The germline gives CDR1 LNHNV, CDR2 YYDKDF (reference sequence). This CDR3 has 17 residues. The CDR3 nucleotides read TGTGCCACCAGCAGAGCCCCGGGACGCAGGGGGCCAGATACGCAGTATTTT. Protein: CATSRAPGRRGPDTQYF. Looking up the rest from reference TRBV15 and TRBJ2-3 gives the full variable domain: DAMVIQNPRYQVTQFGKPVTLSCSQTLNHNVMYWYQQKSSQAPKLLFHYYDKDFNNEADTPDNFQSRRPNTSFCFLDIRSPGLGDTAMYLCATSRAPGRRGPDTQYFGPGTRLTVL.

This rearrangement joins TRBV6-5 to TRBJ1-1, with a weak D call TRBD1 (5 bases). This CDR3 is 14 amino acids long. The germline gives CDR1 MNHEY, CDR2 SVGAGI. V was cut by 5 bases and J by 10 bases, with 20 bases left in between. This CDR3 is CASSPGATGVVAFF. The DNA for the CDR3 is TGTGCCAGCAGTCCTGGAGCTACGGGGGTGGTAGCTTTCTTT.

The chain links TRBV3-1 (or the pseudogene TRBV3-2) to TRBJ2-2, with 8 bases that match TRBD2. With V trimmed by 6 bases and J by 0 bases, 3 bases remained unmatched. The CDR3 sequence is 15 residues long. CDR1 and CDR2 (germline): LGHDT, YNNKEL (reference sequence). CDR3 residues: CASRTSAPNTGELFF. The CDR3 DNA follows: TGTGCCAGCAGGACTAGCGCTCCGAACACCGGGGAGCTGTTTTTT.

The rearrangement uses TRBV6-5 and TRBJ2-3; D is possibly TRBD1 or TRBD2 (5 bases each). Germline lookup yields CDR1 MNHEY and CDR2 SVGAGI. The CDR3 is 14 residues long. V was cut by 8 bases and J by 3 bases, with 15 bases left in between. Written as DNA, the CDR3 is TGTGCCAGCGCCGGGGACGGGGTGACAGATACGCAGTATTTT. Translating gives CASAGDGVTDTQYF.

The V gene is TRBV29-1, the J gene TRBJ1-4; the match to TRBD1 covers 7 bases. This CDR3 contains 13 residues. The trim removed 6 bases at V and 8 bases at J, leaving 9 bases unmatched. Germline V gene data show CDR1 as SQVTM and CDR2 as ANQGSEA. This CDR3 is CSVQTGTREKLFF. The CDR3 coding sequence is TGCAGCGTACAGACAGGGACTAGGGAAAAACTGTTTTTT.